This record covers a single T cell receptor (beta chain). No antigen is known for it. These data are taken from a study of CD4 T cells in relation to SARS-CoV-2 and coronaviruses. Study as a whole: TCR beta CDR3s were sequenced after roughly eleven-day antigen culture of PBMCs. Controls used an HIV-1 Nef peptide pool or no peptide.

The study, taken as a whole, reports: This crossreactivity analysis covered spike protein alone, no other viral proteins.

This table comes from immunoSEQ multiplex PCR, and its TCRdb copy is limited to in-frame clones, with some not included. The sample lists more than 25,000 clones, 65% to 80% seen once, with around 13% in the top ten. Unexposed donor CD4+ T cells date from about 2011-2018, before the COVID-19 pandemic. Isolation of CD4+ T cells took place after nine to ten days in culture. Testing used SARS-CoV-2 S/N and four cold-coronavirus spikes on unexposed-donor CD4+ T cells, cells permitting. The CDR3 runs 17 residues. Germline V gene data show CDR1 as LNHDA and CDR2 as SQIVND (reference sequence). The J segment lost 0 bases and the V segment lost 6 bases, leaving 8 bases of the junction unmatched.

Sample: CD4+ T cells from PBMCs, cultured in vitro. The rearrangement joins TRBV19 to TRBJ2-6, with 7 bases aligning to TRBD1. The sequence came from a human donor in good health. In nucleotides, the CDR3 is TGTGCCAGTAGCCCCGGGACAGTCCGCTCTGGGGCCAACGTCCTGACTTTC. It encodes CASSPGTVRSGANVLTF.